The 31 T cell receptor beta chains presented below share a single source sample, sequenced in a study of cytomegalovirus exposure and HLA in healthy donors. Use of 60 Vbeta and 13 Jbeta primers characterized the PCR. Here immunoSEQ multiplex PCR was the method, and the copy in TCRdb shows in-frame clones only, minus some. The data contain some 150,000 clones, around 64% of them singletons. Specimen: PBMCs. The source is a woman aged 25 to 39 in good health and CMV-seronegative.

J is TRBJ1-6 and V is TRBV28, with D tentatively TRBD1 (6 bases). CDR3 length equals 13 residues. Germline V CDR1 and CDR2: MDHEN, SYDVKM. The germline V and J ends were trimmed by 6 bases and 7 bases, with 10 bases remaining between them. The CDR3 DNA sequence: TGTGCCAGCAGAAGGACAGAGAATTCACCCCTCCACTTT. As protein: CASRRTENSPLHF.

V gene TRBV4-3 combines with J gene TRBJ2-6; D gene ambiguous. Trimming removed 2 bases from V and 0 bases from J, with 11 bases in between. The CDR3 contains 17 residues. CDR1 and CDR2 from the germline V gene are LGHNA and YSLEER. CDR3 in amino acids: CASSQHSPSSGANVLTF. CDR3 in DNA: TGCGCCAGCAGCCAACACAGTCCGAGCTCTGGGGCCAACGTCCTGACTTTC.

With respect to this clone: An end of the junction differs from the germline gene, which may be a read error. This rearrangement joins TRBV7-9 to TRBJ2-5; TRBD1 agrees at 8 bases. Germline V gives CDR1 SEHNR, CDR2 FQNEAQ (reference sequence). This CDR3 spans 16 amino acids. The CDR3 protein is CSSSPNRGARGETQYF. The DNA for the CDR3 is TGTTCCAGCAGCCCTAACAGGGGGGCGCGGGGTGAGACCCAGTACTTC.

This clone was observed a single time. An end of the junction does not agree with germline; a read error may underlie this. The V call is TRBV7-7, the J call TRBJ2-1, with 13 nucleotides matching TRBD2. In germline, CDR1 is SSHAT, CDR2 FNYEAQ (reference sequence). The length of the CDR3 is 15 residues. CDR3 sequence (DNA): TGTGCTAGCAGCTTAGGACTAGCGGGAGCGCATGAGCAGTTCTTC. Residues: CASSLGLAGAHEQFF.

This clone showed up just once. V usage is TRBV2 and J usage is TRBJ1-1; perhaps TRBD1 as D (6 bases). This CDR3 is 13 amino acids long. Germline V CDR1 and CDR2: SNHLY, FYNNEI. V lost 6 bases and J 3 bases, leaving 11 bases between the germline ends. The CDR3, as DNA: TGTGCCAGCAGCCTACAGGGAGACACTGAAGCTTTCTTT. It yields the protein CASSLQGDTEAFF. Using reference TRBV2 and TRBJ1-1 for the parts outside the CDR3, the full variable domain is EPEVTQTPSHQVTQMGQEVILRCVPISNHLYFYWYRQILGQKVEFLVSFYNNEISEKSEIFDDQFSVERPDGSNFTLKIRSTKLEDSAMYFCASSLQGDTEAFFGQGTRLTVV.

V usage is TRBV6-1 and J usage is TRBJ2-1; D possibly corresponds to TRBD2 (5 bases). The length of the CDR3 is 13 residues. V shed 10 bases and J shed 6 bases, with 16 bases lying between them. Looked up from germline, CDR1 is MNHNS and CDR2 is SASEGT. The CDR3 region has the DNA TGTGCCACCACGGGTCTAGCTGCCAATGAGCAGTTCTTC. Protein: CATTGLAANEQFF.

V usage is TRBV5-1 and J usage is TRBJ2-3; maybe TRBD2 (6 bases). Germline loops: CDR1 SGHRS, CDR2 YFSETQ. The ends were cut back, 4 bases at V and 3 bases at J, with 9 bases in the middle. This CDR3 is built from 13 residues. The CDR3 DNA sequence: TGCGCCAGCAGCGTGACTAGGACAGATACGCAGTATTTT. It specifies CASSVTRTDTQYF. Looking up the rest from reference TRBV5-1 and TRBJ2-3 gives the full variable domain: KAGVTQTPRYLIKTRGQQVTLSCSPISGHRSVSWYQQTPGQGLQFLFEYFSETQRNKGNFPGRFSGRQFSNSRSEMNVSTLELGDSALYLCASSVTRTDTQYFGPGTRLTVL.

This rearrangement joins TRBV19 to TRBJ1-5; 9 bases align to TRBD1. V dropped 7 bases and J dropped 7; count of bases not matched to a gene: 8. The CDR3 contains 14 residues. Germline V gives CDR1 LNHDA, CDR2 SQIVND (reference sequence). The CDR3 DNA sequence: TGTGCCAGTAACCAACAGGGGGCCGAGCAGCCCCAGCATTTT. As protein: CASNQQGAEQPQHF.

Only one count was recorded for this clone. The chain couples TRBV9 to TRBJ2-1, with D unresolved. Germline V gene sequence: CDR1 SGDLS, CDR2 YYNGEE. Trimming stripped 3 bases from V and 8 bases from J, with 9 bases between. This CDR3 spans 12 amino acids. In nucleotides, the CDR3 is TGTGCCAGCAGCGATAGAGGCCATGAGCAGTTCTTC. This encodes CASSDRGHEQFF. The whole variable domain, filled in from reference TRBV9 and TRBJ2-1, reads DSGVTQTPKHLITATGQRVTLRCSPRSGDLSVYWYQQSLDQGLQFLIQYYNGEERAKGNILERFSAQQFPDLHSELNLSSLELGDSALYFCASSDRGHEQFFGPGTRLTVL.

This clone was picked up one time. The rearrangement uses TRBV27 and TRBJ2-1; 10 bases map to TRBD2. Germline lookup yields CDR1 MNHEY and CDR2 SMNVEV (reference sequence). This CDR3 comprises 16 residues. V gave up 4 bases and J gave up 7 bases; unmatched junction bases: 10. CDR3 sequence reads: CASSSHASGSTNEQFF. The CDR3 bases are TGTGCCAGCAGTTCCCACGCTAGCGGGAGTACAAATGAGCAGTTCTTC.

J is TRBJ2-1 and V is TRBV18, with a tentative D call TRBD1 (5 bases). Germline V gives CDR1 KGHSH, CDR2 LQKENI. CDR3 length equals 14 residues. V shed 6 bases and J shed 3 bases, with 12 bases lying between them. CDR3: CASSNQGIYNEQFF. The CDR3, as DNA: TGTGCCAGCTCGAACCAGGGCATCTACAATGAGCAGTTCTTC.

The chain uses TRBV23-1 and TRBJ1-1, with a weak D call TRBD1 (5 bases). TRBV23-1 is noted as an ORF with a role that remains uncertain. V was cut by 8 bases and J by 1 base, with 17 bases left in between. CDR3 size: 15 residues. CDR3 protein: CASGKPIRGNTEAFF. The CDR3 region has the DNA TGCGCCAGCGGAAAGCCAATAAGGGGGAACACTGAAGCTTTCTTT.

The chain uses TRBV18 and TRBJ1-1, with 7 bases lining up with TRBD1. J was trimmed by 3 bases and V by 5 bases; bases with no gene match: 3. Germline CDR1 KGHSH, CDR2 LQKENI. The CDR3 has 13 amino acids. For the CDR3, the DNA is TGTGCCAGCTCAACAGGGGTTGACACTGAAGCTTTCTTT. Its translation is CASSTGVDTEAFF.

This rearrangement joins TRBV4-2 to TRBJ2-6; a weak D match, TRBD1 (6 bases). V was shortened by 1 base and J by 0 bases, with 19 bases between the two germline ends. Germline V gene lookup returns CDR1 LGHNA and CDR2 YNFKEQ. The CDR3 is 20 amino acids. CDR3 in DNA: TGTGCCAGCAGCCAAGTGGCGGACGGACAGATAAGCTCTGGGGCCAACGTCCTGACTTTC. It encodes CASSQVADGQISSGANVLTF.

This clone was seen a single time. The rearrangement links TRBV4-3 to TRBJ1-4, with D maybe TRBD1 (5 bases). Germline loops: CDR1 LGHNA, CDR2 YSLEER. The CDR3 is made up of 16 amino acids. Trimming took 3 bases from V and 1 from J, leaving 12 bases between them. The CDR3 region has the DNA TGCGCCAGCAGCCAGGGTGGGGGGTTAACTAATGAAAAACTGTTTTTT. Its translation is CASSQGGGLTNEKLFF.

This chain connects TRBV7-9 to TRBJ2-2; 8 nucleotides agree with TRBD2. V trimming: 3 bases; J trimming: 4 bases; junction bases outside the gene matches: 7. In germline, CDR1 is SEHNR, CDR2 FQNEAQ (reference sequence). The CDR3 totals 16 residues. DNA for the CDR3: TGTGCCAGCAGCTTTCGTGGTAGCGGGACCACCGGGGAGCTGTTTTTT. Its protein is CASSFRGSGTTGELFF.

V and J are TRBV7-9 and TRBJ2-1, with D tentatively TRBD2 (5 bases). The CDR3 spans 13 residues. CDR1 and CDR2 from the germline V gene are SEHNR and FQNEAQ (reference sequence). The V gene lost 5 bases and the J gene lost 10 bases, with 15 bases spanning the gap. DNA for the CDR3: TGTGCCAGCAGCCCCCAGCGGACGGGAGAGCAGTTCTTC. It is translated as CASSPQRTGEQFF.

The chain is built from TRBV2 and TRBJ2-5, with D perhaps TRBD2 (5 bases). The last part of the DNA fits TRBJ2-7 better; the J call may be wrong. Per germline, CDR1 SNHLY and CDR2 FYNNEI. The CDR3 runs to 15 residues. CDR3 loop: CASITGYSNSYEQYF. Here the CDR3 DNA reads TGTGCCAGCATTACGGGGTACAGTAATTCCTACGAGCAGTACTTC.

The chain couples TRBV4-3 to TRBJ2-5; TRBD1 matches 7 bases. The V gene end was trimmed by 0 bases and the J gene end by 10 bases; junction bases not matched to a gene: 5. The CDR3 loop spans 13 amino acids. Germline V CDR1 and CDR2: LGHNA, YSLEER. In nucleotides, the CDR3 is TGCGCCAGCAGCCAAGACGCCAGGGGGAACCAGTACTTC. Translated, it gives CASSQDARGNQYF.

CDR3: CASSLAGGLMNTEAFF. The CDR3 bases are TGTGCCAGCAGCTTAGCGGGGGGGCTCATGAACACTGAAGCTTTCTTT. The chain recombines TRBV7-9 with TRBJ1-1; D is possibly TRBD1 (6 bases). This CDR3 has 16 amino acids. V shed 0 bases and J shed 0 bases, with 11 bases lying between them. From germline, CDR1 is SEHNR and CDR2 FQNEAQ (reference sequence).

This clone was seen a few times. This chain links TRBV9 with TRBJ2-7; 9 bases align to TRBD1. The CDR3 runs to 15 residues. Unmatched junction bases numbered 11, after V lost 5 bases and J lost 5 bases. The germline gives CDR1 SGDLS, CDR2 YYNGEE. The CDR3 is CASSAGTGISNEQYF. The CDR3 DNA reads TGTGCCAGCAGTGCCGGGACAGGGATTAGCAACGAGCAGTACTTC.

The sample holds a few counts of this clone. The chain joins TRBV7-9 to TRBJ1-2; 7 nucleotides line up with TRBD1. The CDR3 loop spans 15 amino acids. V dropped 4 bases and J dropped 4; count of bases not matched to a gene: 9. Germline CDR1 SEHNR, CDR2 FQNEAQ (reference sequence). This CDR3 reads CASSSKDRTFYGYTF. The CDR3 DNA sequence: TGTGCCAGCAGCTCGAAGGACAGGACCTTCTATGGCTACACCTTC.

The V and J genes are TRBV2 and TRBJ1-5; 9 bases are shared with TRBD1. Germline V lookup: CDR1 SNHLY, CDR2 FYNNEI. The CDR3 covers 16 residues. Trimming at V came to 3 bases and at J to 7 bases, leaving 10 bases not matched to a gene. This CDR3 reads CASSDSDRGIGQPQHF. In nucleotides, the CDR3 is TGTGCCAGCAGTGATTCGGACAGGGGTATTGGACAGCCCCAGCATTTT.

This clone occurred a few times. V and J are TRBV28 and TRBJ1-5, with 7 bases fitting TRBD1. The CDR3 length is 15 residues. With 4 bases clipped from V and 6 bases from J, the junction kept 9 bases outside the gene matches. Germline V gives CDR1 MDHEN, CDR2 SYDVKM. CDR3 protein: CASSYPSGGSQPQHF. The CDR3, as DNA: TGTGCCAGCAGTTACCCCTCAGGGGGGTCTCAGCCCCAGCATTTT.

Sample share makes this clone medium-sized. This CDR3 is also generated by other DNA sequences in the sample. The chain joins TRBV4-3 to TRBJ2-1; 7 positions agree with TRBD2. The CDR3 spans 16 residues. V dropped 0 bases and J dropped 1; count of bases not matched to a gene: 3. CDR1 LGHNA and CDR2 YSLEER come from the germline V gene. This CDR3 is CASSQDASGSYNEQFF. CDR3 in DNA: TGCGCCAGCAGCCAAGATGCTAGCGGTTCCTACAATGAGCAGTTCTTC.

The chain has TRBV7-8 and TRBJ2-7; 10 nucleotides match TRBD1. Per the germline V gene, CDR1 is SGHVS and CDR2 is FQNEAQ. Trimming at V came to 4 bases and at J to 3 bases, leaving 9 bases not matched to a gene. The CDR3 covers 16 residues. The CDR3 coding sequence is TGTGCCAGCAGCTACCTAAGGACAGGGGGAAGCTACGAGCAGTACTTC. Protein product: CASSYLRTGGSYEQYF.

This chain links TRBV7-2 with TRBJ2-7, with 10 bases lining up with TRBD1. Trimming at V came to 2 bases and at J to 6 bases, leaving 10 bases not matched to a gene. Germline values: CDR1 SGHTA, CDR2 FQGNSA. CDR3 length equals 16 residues. CDR3 in amino acids: CASSLSPRDRGSEQYF. The CDR3 DNA is TGTGCCAGCAGCTTAAGTCCCCGGGACAGGGGAAGCGAGCAGTACTTC.

In its sample, this clone was seen once. The chain couples TRBV4-2 to TRBJ2-7, with 8 bases that match TRBD1. The CDR3 is made up of 15 amino acids. CDR1 LGHNA and CDR2 YNFKEQ come from the germline V gene. Losses at the gene ends were 1 base for V and 7 bases for J; bases not matched to a gene: 9. The CDR3 DNA follows: TGTGCCAGCAGCCAAGGAAGGGCAGGGGGCGATGAGCAGTACTTC. Its protein is CASSQGRAGGDEQYF.

This clone came up a few times. V is TRBV4-3 and J is TRBJ2-7; 10 bases agree with TRBD1. CDR1 and CDR2 (germline): LGHNA, YSLEER. The CDR3 runs to 15 residues. Trimming at V came to 3 bases and at J to 5 bases, leaving 7 bases not matched to a gene. This CDR3 reads CASSHTGTGENEQYF. The CDR3 nucleotides are TGCGCCAGCAGCCACACCGGGACAGGGGAAAACGAGCAGTACTTC.

The chain employs TRBV19 and TRBJ2-7; 7 nucleotides line up with TRBD2. The CDR3 length is 15 residues. The V and J ends lost 1 base and 2 bases, in that order; junction bases with no gene match: 5. CDR1 is LNHDA, CDR2 SQIVND, per germline (reference sequence). The CDR3 region has the DNA TGTGCCAGTAGTATAGGACGAGGACTAGCCTACGAGCAGTACTTC. Translated, it gives CASSIGRGLAYEQYF.

This sequence joins TRBV28 and TRBJ2-2; tentatively, D is TRBD1 (5 bases). Germline CDR1 MDHEN, CDR2 SYDVKM. Trimming left V 6 bases short and J 1 base short, with 21 bases between. The CDR3 length is 18 residues. The CDR3 is CASSLAQGIRWNTGELFF. In DNA form, the CDR3 reads TGTGCCAGCAGCCTCGCGCAGGGTATACGGTGGAACACCGGGGAGCTGTTTTTT.